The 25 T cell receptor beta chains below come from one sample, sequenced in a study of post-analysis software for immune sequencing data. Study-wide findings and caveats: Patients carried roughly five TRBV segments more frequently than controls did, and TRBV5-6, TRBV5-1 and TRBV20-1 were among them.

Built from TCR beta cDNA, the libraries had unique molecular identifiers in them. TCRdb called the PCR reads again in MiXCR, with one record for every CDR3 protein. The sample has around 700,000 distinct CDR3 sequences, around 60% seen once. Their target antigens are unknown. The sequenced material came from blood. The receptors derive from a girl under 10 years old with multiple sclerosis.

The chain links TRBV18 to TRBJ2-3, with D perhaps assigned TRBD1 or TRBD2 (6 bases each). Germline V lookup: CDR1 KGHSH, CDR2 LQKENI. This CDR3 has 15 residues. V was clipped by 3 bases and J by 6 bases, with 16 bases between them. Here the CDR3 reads CASSPREGGRDTQYF. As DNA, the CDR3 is TGTGCCAGCTCACCCCGAGAGGGGGGCCGCGATACGCAGTATTTT.

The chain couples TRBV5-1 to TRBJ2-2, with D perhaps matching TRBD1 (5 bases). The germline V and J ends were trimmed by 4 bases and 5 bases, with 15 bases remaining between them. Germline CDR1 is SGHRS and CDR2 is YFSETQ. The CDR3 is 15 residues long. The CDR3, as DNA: TGCGCCAGCAGCCCCAGGGTAGGGTTAACCGGGGAGCTGTTTTTT. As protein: CASSPRVGLTGELFF.

The CDR3 reads CSASSIAGQETQYF. As DNA, the CDR3 is TGCAGTGCCAGCAGTATAGCGGGGCAAGAGACCCAGTACTTC. The chain joins TRBV20-1 to TRBJ2-7; 8 bases match TRBD2. The J call may be mistaken, given a closer DNA end match to TRBJ2-5. This CDR3 contains 14 residues. Germline values: CDR1 DFQATT, CDR2 SNEGSKA (reference sequence).

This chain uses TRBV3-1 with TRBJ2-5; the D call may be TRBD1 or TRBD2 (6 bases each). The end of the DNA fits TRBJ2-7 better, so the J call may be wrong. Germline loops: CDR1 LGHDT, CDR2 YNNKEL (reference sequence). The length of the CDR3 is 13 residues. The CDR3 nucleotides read TGTGCCAGCAGCCAAGATGGGGGGCACGAGCAGTACTTC. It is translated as CASSQDGGHEQYF.

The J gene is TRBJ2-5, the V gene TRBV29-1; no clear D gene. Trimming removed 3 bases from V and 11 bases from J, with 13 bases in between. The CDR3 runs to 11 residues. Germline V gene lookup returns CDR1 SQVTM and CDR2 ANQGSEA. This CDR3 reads CSVDRQAKQYF. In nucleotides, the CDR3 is TGCAGCGTTGATAGGCAGGCCAAGCAGTACTTC.

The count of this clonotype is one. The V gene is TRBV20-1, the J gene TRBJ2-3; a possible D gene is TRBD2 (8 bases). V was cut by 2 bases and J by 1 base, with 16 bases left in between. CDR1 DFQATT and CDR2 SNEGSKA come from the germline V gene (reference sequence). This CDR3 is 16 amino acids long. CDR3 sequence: CSARSYSGTGTDTQYF. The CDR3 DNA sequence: TGCAGTGCTAGATCCTATAGCGGGACAGGCACAGATACGCAGTATTTT.

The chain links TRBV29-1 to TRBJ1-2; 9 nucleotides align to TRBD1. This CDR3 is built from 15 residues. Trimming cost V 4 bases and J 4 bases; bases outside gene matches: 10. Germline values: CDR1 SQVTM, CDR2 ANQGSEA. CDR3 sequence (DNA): TGCAGCGTTGCCCTAATACAGGGGGCGAGCTATGGCTACACCTTC. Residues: CSVALIQGASYGYTF.

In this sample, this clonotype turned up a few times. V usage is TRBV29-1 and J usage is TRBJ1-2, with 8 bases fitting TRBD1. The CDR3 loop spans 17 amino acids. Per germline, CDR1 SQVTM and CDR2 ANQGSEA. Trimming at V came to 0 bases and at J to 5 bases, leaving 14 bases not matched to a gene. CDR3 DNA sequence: TGCAGCGTTGAAGATCGAGACAGGGGCACTCTTCATTATGGCTACACCTTC. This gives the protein CSVEDRDRGTLHYGYTF.

CDR3 amino acids: CASSLIERGHRETQYF. The CDR3 nucleotides read TGTGCCAGCAGCTTAATCGAGCGGGGGCATCGAGAGACCCAGTACTTC. The rearrangement links TRBV7-9 to TRBJ2-7; 8 bases map to TRBD2. The DNA end lines up better with TRBJ2-5; the J call may be wrong. This CDR3 has 16 amino acids. In germline, CDR1 is SEHNR, CDR2 FQNEAQ (reference sequence).

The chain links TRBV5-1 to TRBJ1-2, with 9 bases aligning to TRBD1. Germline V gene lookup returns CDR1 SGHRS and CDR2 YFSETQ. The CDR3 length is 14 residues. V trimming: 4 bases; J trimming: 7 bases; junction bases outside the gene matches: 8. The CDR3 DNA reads TGCGCCAGCAGCAGCTCAACAGGGGGCTTTGGCTACACCTTC. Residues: CASSSSTGGFGYTF.

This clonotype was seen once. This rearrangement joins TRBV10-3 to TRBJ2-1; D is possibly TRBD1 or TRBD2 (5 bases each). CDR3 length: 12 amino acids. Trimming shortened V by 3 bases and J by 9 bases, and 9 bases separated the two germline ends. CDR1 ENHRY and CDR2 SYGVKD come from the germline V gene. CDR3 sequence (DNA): TGTGCCATCAGTGAATATGGGGGTGAGCAGTTCTTC. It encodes CAISEYGGEQFF.

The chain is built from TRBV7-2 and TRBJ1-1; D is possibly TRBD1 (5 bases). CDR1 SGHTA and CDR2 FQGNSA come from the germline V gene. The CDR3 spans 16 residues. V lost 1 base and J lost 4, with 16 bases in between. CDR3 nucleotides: TGTGCCAGCAGCTTAGTGGTTAGGGGCCGGGGCACTGAAGCTTTCTTT. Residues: CASSLVVRGRGTEAFF.

DNA for the CDR3: TGCAGTGCTAGAGAGAGAATAGGTTTCAGCGGCAATCAGCCCCAGCATTTT. Its translation: CSARERIGFSGNQPQHF. The chain has TRBV20-1 and TRBJ1-5; D gene ambiguous. This CDR3 is built from 17 residues. V shed 0 bases and J shed 2 bases, with 17 bases lying between them. In germline, CDR1 is DFQATT, CDR2 SNEGSKA (reference sequence).

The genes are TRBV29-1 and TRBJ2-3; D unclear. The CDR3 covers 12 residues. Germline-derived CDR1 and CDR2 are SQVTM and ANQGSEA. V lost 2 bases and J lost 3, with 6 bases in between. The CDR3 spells CSVESRTDTQYF. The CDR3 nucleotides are TGCAGCGTTGAAAGTCGAACAGATACGCAGTATTTT.

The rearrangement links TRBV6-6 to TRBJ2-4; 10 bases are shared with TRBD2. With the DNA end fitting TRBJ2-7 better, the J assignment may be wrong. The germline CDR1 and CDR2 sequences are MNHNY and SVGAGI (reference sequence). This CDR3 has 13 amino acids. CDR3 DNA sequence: TGTGCCAGCAGAGCTAGCGGGAGTAGCGAGCAGTACTTC. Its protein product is CASRASGSSEQYF.

The CDR3, as DNA: TGTGCCAGCGGGGGCCTCAGCTCCTACAATGAGCAGTTCTTC. It is translated as CASGGLSSYNEQFF. This chain joins TRBV3-1 and TRBJ2-1; D possibly corresponds to TRBD1 (6 bases). With 8 bases removed from V and 0 bases from J, the gap between germline ends came to 11 bases. This CDR3 contains 14 residues. The germline gives CDR1 LGHDT, CDR2 YNNKEL (reference sequence).

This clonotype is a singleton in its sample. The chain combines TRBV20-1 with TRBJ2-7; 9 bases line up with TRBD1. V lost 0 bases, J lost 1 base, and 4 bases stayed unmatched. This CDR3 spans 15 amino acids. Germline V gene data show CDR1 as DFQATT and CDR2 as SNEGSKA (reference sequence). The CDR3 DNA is TGCAGTGCTAGAGATGGAGACAGGGGGTCCTACGAGCAGTACTTC. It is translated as CSARDGDRGSYEQYF.

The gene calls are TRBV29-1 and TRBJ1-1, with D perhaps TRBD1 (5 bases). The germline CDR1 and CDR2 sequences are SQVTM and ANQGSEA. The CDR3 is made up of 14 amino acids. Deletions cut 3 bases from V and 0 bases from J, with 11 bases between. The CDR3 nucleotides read TGCAGCGTTGAGGGGCCAGCCTTGAACACTGAAGCTTTCTTT. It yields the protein CSVEGPALNTEAFF.

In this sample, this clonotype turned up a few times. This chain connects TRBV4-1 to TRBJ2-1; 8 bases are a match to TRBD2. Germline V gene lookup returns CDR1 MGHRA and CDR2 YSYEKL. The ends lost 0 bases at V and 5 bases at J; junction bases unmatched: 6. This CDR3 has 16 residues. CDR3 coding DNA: TGCGCCAGCAGCCAAGATCGCGCGGGAGGCCACAATGAGCAGTTCTTC. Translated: CASSQDRAGGHNEQFF.

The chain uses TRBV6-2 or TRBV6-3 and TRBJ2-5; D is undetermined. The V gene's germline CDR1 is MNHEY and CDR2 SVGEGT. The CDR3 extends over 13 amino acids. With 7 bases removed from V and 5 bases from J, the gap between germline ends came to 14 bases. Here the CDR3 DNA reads TGTGCCAGCAAGCTGAATTTAGGGGAGACCCAGTACTTC. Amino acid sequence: CASKLNLGETQYF.

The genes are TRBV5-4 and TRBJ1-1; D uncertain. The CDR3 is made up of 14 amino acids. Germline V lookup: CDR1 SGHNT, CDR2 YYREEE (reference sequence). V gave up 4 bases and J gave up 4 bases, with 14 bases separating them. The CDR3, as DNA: TGTGCCAGCAGCCAAGGGAGCGGTGGCACTGAAGCTTTCTTT. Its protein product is CASSQGSGGTEAFF.

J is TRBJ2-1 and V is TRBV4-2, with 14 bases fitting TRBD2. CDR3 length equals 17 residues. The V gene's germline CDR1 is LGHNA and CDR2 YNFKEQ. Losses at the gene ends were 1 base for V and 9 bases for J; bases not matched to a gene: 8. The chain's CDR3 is CASSQAAGLAGEVEQFF. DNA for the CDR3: TGTGCCAGCAGCCAAGCCGCGGGACTAGCGGGAGAGGTTGAGCAGTTCTTC.

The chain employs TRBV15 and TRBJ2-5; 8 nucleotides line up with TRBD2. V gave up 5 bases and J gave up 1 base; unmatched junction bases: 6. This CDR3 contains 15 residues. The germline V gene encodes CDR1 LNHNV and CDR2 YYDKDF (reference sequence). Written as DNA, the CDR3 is TGTGCCACCAGCCTTGAAGCGGGAGCCCAAGAGACCCAGTACTTC. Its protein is CATSLEAGAQETQYF. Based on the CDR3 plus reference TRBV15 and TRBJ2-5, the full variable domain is DAMVIQNPRYQVTQFGKPVTLSCSQTLNHNVMYWYQQKSSQAPKLLFHYYDKDFNNEADTPDNFQSRRPNTSFCFLDIRSPGLGDTAMYLCATSLEAGAQETQYFGPGTRLLVL.

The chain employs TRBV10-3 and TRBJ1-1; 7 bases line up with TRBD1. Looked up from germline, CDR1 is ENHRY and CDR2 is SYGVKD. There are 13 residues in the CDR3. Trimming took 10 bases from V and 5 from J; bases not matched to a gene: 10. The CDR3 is CATQTGAGTEAFF. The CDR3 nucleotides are TGTGCCACCCAAACAGGGGCCGGGACTGAAGCTTTCTTT.

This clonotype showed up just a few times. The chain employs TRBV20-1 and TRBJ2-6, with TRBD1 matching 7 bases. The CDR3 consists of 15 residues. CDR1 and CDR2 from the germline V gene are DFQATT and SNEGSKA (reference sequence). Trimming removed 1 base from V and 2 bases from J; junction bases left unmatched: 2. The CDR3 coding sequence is TGCAGTGCTAGAGTCGACAGGGCTGGGGCCAACGTCCTGACTTTC. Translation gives CSARVDRAGANVLTF.